The subject of this entry is one T cell receptor (beta chain). Its recognized antigen is unknown. Within one base of it there is no much larger clone, and no base qualities were kept. The sample comes from a study of blood T cell repertoires in COVID-19 (dated by TCRdb to about 2020). For context, the study as a whole: The collaborator samples originated in the United States, Italy and Spain and spanned the acute and convalescent phases of COVID-19. Samples were obtained from the ongoing ImmuneRACE study (first 160 participants) and from approximately 1,200 subjects provided by 6 global collaborators. The dataset comprised deeply sampled blood TCRbeta repertoires from subjects exposed to, actively infected with, or recovered from COVID-19. The material from the prospective study consisted of cDNA or gDNA derived from T cells, B-cell-depleted T cells, or PBMCs. The repertoires were released in a freely available public database meant as a resource for research on the immune response to SARS-CoV-2. The sample metadata nearly always contained a de-identified subject ID, COVID-19 status, age in years and sex. Where HLA class I and class II types were available, the types were taken from metadata supplied by the sample provider, not from assay-based typing.

The investigation overall reported the following: The amount of clinical and demographic metadata varied by source and participant and was provided uncurated.

The CDR3 holds 18 amino acids from the cysteine to the phenylalanine. Here the CDR3 DNA is all that survives: 54 bases in frame from base 1. The germline V gene specifies MGHRA as CDR1 and YSYEKL as CDR2. Unmatched junction bases come to 11, with V trimmed by 4 bases and J by 0 bases. Each collaborating institution followed its own protocols to collect whole blood in K2EDTA tubes. For TCRbeta analysis, collaborator samples were shipped as frozen whole blood, as isolated PBMCs, or as DNA extracted from either sample type. TCRbeta CDR3 regions were amplified from genomic DNA using the immunoSEQ Assay, a bias-controlled multiplex PCR. The source study handled its data this way. The number of nucleated cells in each sample was estimated from the amplification of reference gene primers within the assay. Sequence reads were collapsed and filtered to measure the absolute abundance of every unique TCRbeta CDR3 rearrangement. For each sample, productive Simpson clonality was calculated as the square root of Simpson's diversity index across productive rearrangements. This immuneACCESS table, as held by TCRdb, lists in-frame sequences with V and J called but not all clones. Of the missing ones, under half trace to an unresolved V gene in checked studies; the others have no known cause. V, J and clone size are those of that table, while D and trimming were read from the DNA. The sample profile shows about 410,000 clones; more than 80% of them were found once. The ten largest clones take up 1.4% of the sample.

The origin of this receptor is a woman between 25 and 40 years old with active or convalescent COVID-19. Sequencing was done on a sample of peripheral blood. The chain is assembled from TRBV4-1 and TRBJ1-5, with TRBD1 matching 8 junction bases. The DNA is TGCGCCAGCAGCCTCGGACAGGGCCCCTTCTATAGCAATCAGCCCCAGCATTTT. This translates into CASSLGQGPFYSNQPQHF.